This TCR beta chain was recovered during a study of naive and memory T cell subsets. Points from the study as a whole: A few larger clonotypes appeared in naive repertoires, especially CD8, possibly memory cells re-expressing CD45RA.

Two oligonucleotides, mixed equimolar, formed the beta constant-region primer covering TRBC1 and TRBC2. The ligated cDNA underwent four PCR rounds using SP2 and nested alpha and beta constant-region primers. TCRdb ran MiXCR on the UMI-ligation and nested PCR reads and lists one entry per CDR3 protein. The sample holds over 110,000 distinct CDR3 sequences, around 21% seen once. This clonotype appeared many times. Antigen unknown. The ends lost 1 base at V and 2 bases at J; junction bases unmatched: 7. The CDR3 spans 17 residues. Alpha and beta libraries were amplified separately from the second PCR onward.

This chain joins TRBV12-3 or TRBV12-4 and TRBJ2-1, with 8 bases matching TRBD2. This receptor was identified in a human donor in good health. Material: naive CD8+ T cells from blood. The CDR3 DNA sequence: TGTGCCAGCAGTTTAGAGGGAACTAGCGGACCCTACAATGAGCAGTTCTTC. This sequence encodes CASSLEGTSGPYNEQFF.